This passage covers 30 T cell receptor beta chains from one sample sequenced in a study of blood T cells in healthy people across ages (dated by TCRdb to between 2015 and 2017). Library construction relied on 5' RACE. Instrument on record: Illumina HiSeq 2500. A second PCR of about 7 to 12 cycles was run with a J-beta primer mix and a sample-barcoded 5' primer. In-frame beta chains were kept once TCRdb had trimmed the public reads at Q25 with fastp and called clones with MiXCR. Every entry covers one CDR3 protein and lists the most common genes and DNA from its rows. The sample table holds 700,000 to 800,000 distinct CDR3 sequences, of which roughly 43% were seen once. 20% of the sample belongs to the ten largest clones. The material sequenced was blood. The source is a woman aged 55-70 years in good health.

The V gene is TRBV18, the J gene TRBJ2-5; 8 bases fit TRBD1. This CDR3 contains 15 residues. Germline assignment: CDR1 KGHSH and CDR2 LQKENI. The V gene end was trimmed by 0 bases and the J gene end by 5 bases; junction bases not matched to a gene: 5. Here the CDR3 reads CASSPPDRVGETQYF. CDR3 DNA: TGTGCCAGCTCACCACCGGACAGGGTAGGGGAGACCCAGTACTTC.

The J gene is TRBJ2-7, the V gene TRBV24-1; 8 nucleotides line up with TRBD1. The DNA matches TRBJ2-5 better at its end, which makes the J call doubtful. The CDR3 covers 15 residues. CDR1 and CDR2 from the germline V gene are KGHDR and SFDVKD. The CDR3 sequence is CATSDPGQGRETQYF. The CDR3 nucleotides read TGTGCCACCAGTGATCCTGGACAGGGTAGGGAGACCCAGTACTTC.

The chain uses TRBV28 and TRBJ2-7; no firm D call. CDR1 is MDHEN, CDR2 SYDVKM, per germline. V dropped 4 bases and J dropped 3 bases, with 10 bases sitting between them. The CDR3 totals 13 residues. CDR3 residues: CASSSQPLYEQYF. The CDR3 bases are TGTGCCAGCAGTTCTCAGCCCCTCTACGAGCAGTACTTC.

The rearrangement joins TRBV12-3 or TRBV12-4 to TRBJ2-1, with D unclear. The CDR3 loop spans 14 amino acids. V was trimmed by 5 bases and J by 4 bases, leaving 12 bases between them. CDR3 nucleotides: TGTGCCAGCAGTCCCTTAAGCGAGTACAATGAGCAGTTCTTC. It encodes CASSPLSEYNEQFF.

The V gene is TRBV9, the J gene TRBJ2-1; D is unresolved. CDR1 and CDR2 from the germline V gene are SGDLS and YYNGEE. The CDR3 is 16 amino acids. The V gene lost 2 bases and the J gene lost 0 bases, with 12 bases spanning the gap. The CDR3 reads CASSVGTDNSYNEQFF. DNA for the CDR3: TGTGCCAGCAGCGTGGGTACCGATAACTCCTACAATGAGCAGTTCTTC.

This chain joins TRBV20-1 and TRBJ2-5, with TRBD1 matching 7 bases. V trimming: 6 bases; J trimming: 0 bases; junction bases outside the gene matches: 10. There are 15 residues in the CDR3. Germline CDR1 is DFQATT and CDR2 is SNEGSKA (reference sequence). The CDR3 DNA reads as TGCAGTGCAGACGGGCTGACAGGGAACCAAGAGACCCAGTACTTC. It codes for CSADGLTGNQETQYF.

The V gene is TRBV20-1, the J gene TRBJ2-4, with 9 bases fitting TRBD2. From germline, CDR1 is DFQATT and CDR2 SNEGSKA (reference sequence). The CDR3 runs 16 residues. The V segment lost 1 base and the J segment 2 bases; nucleotides outside the gene matches: 6. The CDR3 sequence: CSARAISGGSKNIQYF. CDR3 in DNA: TGCAGTGCTAGAGCCATTAGCGGGGGTTCCAAAAACATTCAGTACTTC.

This rearrangement joins TRBV3-1 to TRBJ2-7; TRBD2 aligns across 9 bases. CDR3 length equals 12 residues. Germline V lookup: CDR1 LGHDT, CDR2 YNNKEL (reference sequence). V gave up 9 bases and J gave up 4 bases; unmatched junction bases: 4. The CDR3 here is CASSGGIYEQYF. CDR3 nucleotides: TGTGCCAGTAGCGGGGGAATATACGAGCAGTACTTC.

V usage is TRBV20-1 and J usage is TRBJ2-1; a weak D match, TRBD1 (5 bases). With 4 bases removed from V and 6 bases from J, the gap between germline ends came to 13 bases. Germline V CDR1 and CDR2: DFQATT, SNEGSKA (reference sequence). This CDR3 region has 13 residues. CDR3: CSATGLQGNEQFF. Written as DNA, the CDR3 is TGCAGTGCTACCGGCCTCCAGGGCAATGAGCAGTTCTTC.

The chain has TRBV7-3 and TRBJ2-1; 8 nucleotides line up with TRBD2. Germline-derived CDR1 and CDR2 are SGHTA and FQGTGA. V lost 4 bases and J lost 10; bases outside the gene matches: 6. The CDR3 length is 13 residues. In DNA form, the CDR3 reads TGTGCCAGCAGCTCGGGACTAGTCGGCGAGCAGTTCTTC. It is translated as CASSSGLVGEQFF.

This clonotype was seen more than once but under ten times. This chain uses TRBV12-5 with TRBJ2-1; D not resolved. Germline-derived CDR1 and CDR2 are LGHNT and FRNRAP. V lost 1 base to trimming and J lost 10 bases, with 8 bases between them. This CDR3 region has 12 residues. The CDR3 coding sequence is TGTGCTAGTGGTTTGGCCCCTTGGGAGCAGTTCTTC. Its translation is CASGLAPWEQFF.

The CDR3 nucleotides are TGTGCCAGCAGCCGCGGACAGAACTCCTACGAGCAGTACTTC. It yields the protein CASSRGQNSYEQYF. The chain recombines TRBV3-1 with TRBJ2-7, with a tentative D call TRBD1 (6 bases). CDR1 LGHDT and CDR2 YNNKEL come from the germline V gene (reference sequence). V dropped 4 bases and J dropped 0 bases, with 10 bases sitting between them. The CDR3 length is 14 residues.

This clonotype was seen at least ten times. The chain couples TRBV7-2 to TRBJ1-1; the match to TRBD1 covers 7 bases. V lost 6 bases and J lost 1; bases outside the gene matches: 2. The CDR3 is 13 residues long. Germline CDR1 SGHTA, CDR2 FQGNSA. CDR3 protein: CASSRGPNTEAFF. CDR3 bases: TGTGCCAGCAGTAGGGGGCCGAACACTGAAGCTTTCTTT.

Comments on this clonotype: A much larger clone differs from this one at a single base, so this may be a read error. V and J are TRBV12-3 or TRBV12-4 and TRBJ2-1; 9 bases map to TRBD2. CDR3 length: 14 residues. DNA for the CDR3: TGTGCCAGCAGTTTCGCGGGAGGGTACACTGAGCAGTTCTTC. Protein sequence: CASSFAGGYTEQFF.

This clonotype was picked up a small number of times. The rearrangement uses TRBV9 and TRBJ2-2; D gene uncertain. Germline CDR1 SGDLS, CDR2 YYNGEE. This CDR3 is 14 amino acids long. The V end was cut by 0 bases, the J end by 6 bases, with 9 bases between. Here the CDR3 reads CASSVAILPGELFF. Written as DNA, the CDR3 is TGTGCCAGCAGCGTAGCTATCCTACCCGGGGAGCTGTTTTTT.

This rearrangement joins TRBV4-1 to TRBJ1-1; 8 positions agree with TRBD1. The CDR3 is made up of 18 amino acids. The V gene end was trimmed by 3 bases and the J gene end by 7 bases; junction bases not matched to a gene: 19. Looked up from germline, CDR1 is MGHRA and CDR2 is YSYEKL. CDR3 protein: CASSHPIGTGVDDVEAFF. DNA of the CDR3: TGCGCCAGCAGCCATCCCATCGGGACAGGTGTCGATGATGTTGAAGCTTTCTTT.

The CDR3 is CASLSRGGGYTF. In nucleotides, the CDR3 is TGTGCCAGCCTTTCCAGGGGGGGTGGCTACACCTTC. The chain recombines TRBV19 with TRBJ1-2, with 7 bases aligning to TRBD1. This CDR3 has 12 residues. Germline loops: CDR1 LNHDA, CDR2 SQIVND (reference sequence). Trimming cost V 9 bases and J 7 bases; bases outside gene matches: 8.

The genes are TRBV24-1 and TRBJ2-1; TRBD1 is a possible D gene (6 bases). This CDR3 contains 15 residues. Germline-derived CDR1 and CDR2 are KGHDR and SFDVKD. V lost 1 base, J lost 5 bases, and 11 bases lay in between. This CDR3 reads CATSDLGGRDNEQFF. CDR3 nucleotide sequence: TGTGCCACCAGTGATTTAGGGGGTCGTGACAATGAGCAGTTCTTC.

The chain links TRBV14 to TRBJ2-1, with D uncertain. CDR1 is SGHDN and CDR2 is FVKESK in the germline V gene. The length of the CDR3 is 16 residues. The V end was cut by 0 bases, the J end by 0 bases, with 9 bases between. CDR3 nucleotide sequence: TGTGCCAGCAGCCAAGACCGACTGCTCTCCTACAATGAGCAGTTCTTC. As protein: CASSQDRLLSYNEQFF.

The chain employs TRBV4-2 and TRBJ1-5, with TRBD1 matching 7 bases. The V and J ends lost 4 bases and 5 bases, in that order; junction bases with no gene match: 8. Germline lookup yields CDR1 LGHNA and CDR2 YNFKEQ. The length of the CDR3 is 15 residues. The CDR3 nucleotides are TGTGCCAGCAGCCTTCAGACAGGGACTGATCAGCCCCAGCATTTT. Its translation: CASSLQTGTDQPQHF.

The chain has TRBV28 and TRBJ2-7, with 8 bases matching TRBD1. Trimming at V came to 2 bases and at J to 3 bases, leaving 9 bases not matched to a gene. CDR1 is MDHEN and CDR2 is SYDVKM in the germline V gene. CDR3 length: 16 amino acids. The CDR3 loop is CASSLPGTGRGYEQYF. In DNA form, the CDR3 reads TGTGCCAGCAGTTTACCCGGGACAGGCCGGGGCTACGAGCAGTACTTC.

V usage is TRBV3-1 and J usage is TRBJ2-3; D unclear. The V end lost 2 bases, the J end lost 3 bases, and 15 bases lay between the germline ends. Germline V lookup: CDR1 LGHDT, CDR2 YNNKEL (reference sequence). CDR3 size: 16 residues. In DNA form, the CDR3 reads TGTGCCAGCAGCCAAACCCCTATCGTGGGAACAGATACGCAGTATTTT. Translated: CASSQTPIVGTDTQYF.

This chain connects TRBV5-1 to TRBJ2-3; perhaps TRBD2 as D (5 bases). The CDR3 sequence is 15 residues long. Trimming took off 3 bases at V and 4 bases at J, with 15 bases between the two ends. The germline V gene has CDR1 SGHRS and CDR2 YFSETQ. The CDR3 region is CASSSTSERADTQYF. CDR3 bases: TGCGCCAGCAGCTCGACCTCAGAGAGGGCAGATACGCAGTATTTT.

As concerns this clonotype: A much larger clone sits a single nucleotide away, making a read error possible. V usage is TRBV7-3 and J usage is TRBJ2-7; the D gene is possibly TRBD1 (6 bases). This CDR3 spans 14 amino acids. The V and J ends lost 5 bases and 4 bases respectively, with 15 bases between them. CDR1 and CDR2 (germline): SGHTA, FQGTGA. The CDR3 reads CASSTTQGSYEQYF. Written as DNA, the CDR3 is TGTGCCAGCAGCACCACCCAGGGGAGTTACGAGCAGTACTTC.

This clonotype was detected a few times. A much larger clone sits a single nucleotide away, making a read error possible. The rearrangement uses TRBV2 and TRBJ1-6, with 9 bases matching TRBD1. This CDR3 contains 14 residues. CDR1 and CDR2 from the germline V gene are SNHLY and FYNNEI. The ends lost 6 bases at V and 11 bases at J; junction bases unmatched: 8. CDR3 nucleotides: TGTGCCAGCAGCGTCCGGGACAGGGAAACACCCCTCCACTTT. Its translation is CASSVRDRETPLHF. Full variable domain (outside the CDR3, taken from reference TRBV2 and TRBJ1-6): EPEVTQTPSHQVTQMGQEVILRCVPISNHLYFYWYRQILGQKVEFLVSFYNNEISEKSEIFDDQFSVERPDGSNFTLKIRSTKLEDSAMYFCASSVRDRETPLHFGNGTRLTVT.

The CDR3: CAWSDSYEQYF. Written as DNA, the CDR3 is TGTGCCTGGAGTGACAGCTACGAGCAGTACTTC. The chain combines TRBV30 with TRBJ2-4, with D unresolved. The DNA end is a closer match to TRBJ2-7, so the J assignment may be wrong. CDR1 and CDR2 (germline): GTSNPN, SVGIG (reference sequence). The CDR3 has 11 amino acids.

This clonotype was seen at least ten times. This chain uses TRBV29-1 with TRBJ2-3; 10 bases match TRBD1. Looked up from germline, CDR1 is SQVTM and CDR2 is ANQGSEA. V shed 7 bases, J shed 4 bases, and the junction held 8 bases outside the gene matches. The CDR3 is 14 residues long. CDR3 nucleotides: TGCAGCGCCCTGGGACAGGGGAGGTCAGATACGCAGTATTTT. It translates to CSALGQGRSDTQYF.

This rearrangement joins TRBV20-1 to TRBJ2-5; D is possibly TRBD2 (6 bases). The germline V and J ends were trimmed by 5 bases and 0 bases, with 10 bases remaining between them. Per the germline V gene, CDR1 is DFQATT and CDR2 is SNEGSKA (reference sequence). The CDR3 has 13 amino acids. The CDR3, as DNA: TGCAGTGCTTGGGACTGGGACCAAGAGACCCAGTACTTC. Translated: CSAWDWDQETQYF.

The rearrangement joins TRBV5-1 to TRBJ2-3, with 7 bases fitting TRBD2. The CDR3 covers 14 residues. Per the germline V gene, CDR1 is SGHRS and CDR2 is YFSETQ. Trimming took 0 bases from V and 5 from J; bases not matched to a gene: 3. This CDR3 reads CASSLGSGIDTQYF. CDR3 in DNA: TGCGCCAGCAGCTTGGGGAGCGGGATAGATACGCAGTATTTT. The variable domain in full, completed from reference TRBV5-1 and TRBJ2-3, reads KAGVTQTPRYLIKTRGQQVTLSCSPISGHRSVSWYQQTPGQGLQFLFEYFSETQRNKGNFPGRFSGRQFSNSRSEMNVSTLELGDSALYLCASSLGSGIDTQYFGPGTRLTVL.

In its sample, this clonotype was seen many times. V and J are TRBV20-1 and TRBJ2-7; D gene uncertain. The V end lost 5 bases, the J end lost 2 bases, and 7 bases lay between the germline ends. In germline, CDR1 is DFQATT, CDR2 SNEGSKA (reference sequence). The CDR3 contains 11 residues. CDR3 residues: CSAEGPYEQYF. CDR3 in DNA: TGCAGTGCTGAAGGACCCTACGAGCAGTACTTC.